This T cell receptor beta chain was recovered during a study of T cell responses to AZD1222 COVID-19 vaccine. Notes on the study in general: White British people made up most donors, females outnumbered males, and clonal diversity was possibly underestimated.

Analyses pooled second doses at about 4 or about 12 weeks. In the case of this clone: Its target is unknown.

Clones were sequenced by immunoSEQ multiplex PCR, and TCRdb holds only the in-frame ones, with some missing. This table has approximately 50,000 clones, approximately 86% appearing once. Material: peripheral blood, obtained 28 days after the second AZD1222 dose. This sequence was found in an adult who received the AZD1222 COVID-19 vaccine.

The DNA of the CDR3 is TGTGCCTGGGGGATGCCCCGGGAGACCCAGTACTTC. Its protein product is CAWGMPRETQYF. The V gene is TRBV30, the J gene TRBJ2-5; unclear D gene. The V gene's germline CDR1 is GTSNPN and CDR2 SVGIG (reference sequence). Trimming took off 5 bases at V and 5 bases at J, with 12 bases between the two ends. This CDR3 has 12 residues. The full variable domain, in which reference TRBV30 and TRBJ2-5 provide the parts outside the CDR3, is SQTIHQWPATLVQPVGSPLSLECTVEGTSNPNLYWYRQAAGRGLQLLFYSVGIGQISSEVPQNLSASRPQDRQFILSSKKLLLSDSGFYLCAWGMPRETQYFGPGTRLLVL.